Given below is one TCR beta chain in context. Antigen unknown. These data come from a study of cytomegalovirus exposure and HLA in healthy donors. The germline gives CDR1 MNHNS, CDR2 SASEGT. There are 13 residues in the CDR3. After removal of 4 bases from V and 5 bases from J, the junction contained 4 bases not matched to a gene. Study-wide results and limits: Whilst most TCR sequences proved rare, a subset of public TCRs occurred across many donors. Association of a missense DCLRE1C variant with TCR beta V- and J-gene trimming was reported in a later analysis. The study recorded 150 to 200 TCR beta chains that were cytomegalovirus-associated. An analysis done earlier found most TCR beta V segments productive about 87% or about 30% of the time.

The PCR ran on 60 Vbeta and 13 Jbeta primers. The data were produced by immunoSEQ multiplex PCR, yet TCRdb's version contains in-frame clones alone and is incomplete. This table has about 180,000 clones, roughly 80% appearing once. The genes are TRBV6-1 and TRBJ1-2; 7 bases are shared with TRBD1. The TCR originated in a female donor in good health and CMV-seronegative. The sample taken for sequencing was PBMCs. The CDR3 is CASSVEGAYGYTF. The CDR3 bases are TGTGCCAGCAGTGTCGAGGGGGCGTATGGCTACACCTTC.